The clone carrying this T cell receptor (beta chain) has at least ten counts. TCRdb independently ran MiXCR on the RT-PCR reads; one entry per CDR3 protein. The sample holds around 600,000 distinct CDR3 sequences, approximately 10% seen once. This sample is drawn from a study of response to subunit inactivated influenza vaccine. V was clipped by 2 bases and J by 5 bases; unmatched bases: 6. Germline V CDR1 and CDR2: MNHEY, SVGAGI. The CDR3 runs 15 residues. The sample also formed part of further work on T cells expressing NK-cell markers. That paper notes: TCR beta cDNA was generated via 5'RACE template switching incorporating UMIs. Each TCR beta repertoire originated in sorted T cells that were CD3+CD56+NKG2C+, CD3+CD56+NKG2C- or CD3+CD56-NKG2C+. There were seven HCMV-seropositive donors and one seronegative donor among the eight sequenced. For about 6 donors, the dominant NKG2C+ clonotypes made up about 1.0-8% of their CD8+ T cells. These same clonotypes (in a few donors) also led the CD3+CD56-NKG2C+ fraction.

The material sequenced was PBMCs from blood, taken on the day of vaccination. The chain joins TRBV6-5 to TRBJ2-5; 9 positions match TRBD1. The source of this sequence is a middle-aged man who received an inactivated influenza vaccine. Written as DNA, the CDR3 is TGTGCCAGCAGTTACCAGGACAGGGGCTACGAGACCCAGTACTTC. Translation: CASSYQDRGYETQYF.